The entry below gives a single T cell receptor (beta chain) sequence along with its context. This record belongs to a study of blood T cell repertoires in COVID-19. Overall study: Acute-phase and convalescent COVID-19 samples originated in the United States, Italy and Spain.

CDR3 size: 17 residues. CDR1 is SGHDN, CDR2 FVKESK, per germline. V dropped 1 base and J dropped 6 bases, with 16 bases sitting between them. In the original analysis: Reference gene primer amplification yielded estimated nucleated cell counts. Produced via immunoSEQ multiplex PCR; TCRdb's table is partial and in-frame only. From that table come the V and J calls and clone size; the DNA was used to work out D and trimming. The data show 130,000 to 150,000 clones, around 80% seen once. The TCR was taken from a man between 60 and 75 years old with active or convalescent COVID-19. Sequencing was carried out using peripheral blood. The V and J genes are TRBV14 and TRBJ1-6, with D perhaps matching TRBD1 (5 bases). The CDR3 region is CASSQGHRYDPNSPLHF. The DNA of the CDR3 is TGTGCCAGCAGCCAAGGGCACAGGTACGACCCTAATTCACCCCTCCACTTT.